The entry that follows covers one T cell receptor (beta chain) sequence. The CDR3 contains 14 residues. The PCR ran on 60 Vbeta and 13 Jbeta primers. Clones were read by immunoSEQ multiplex PCR, and TCRdb kept only the in-frame ones, dropping some. Of around 60,000 clones listed, approximately 75% are singletons. These data come from a study of cytomegalovirus exposure and HLA in healthy donors. The source is a man in his fifties in good health and CMV-seropositive. Sequencing was done on a sample of PBMCs. The chain couples TRBV21-1 to TRBJ1-5; the table's D call, TRBD1, has no DNA check behind it. TRBV21-1 is assigned pseudogene status. CDR3 residues: CASSPRQGNQPQHF. Written as DNA, the CDR3 is TGTGCCAGCAGCCCCAGACAGGGAAATCAGCCCCAGCATTTT.